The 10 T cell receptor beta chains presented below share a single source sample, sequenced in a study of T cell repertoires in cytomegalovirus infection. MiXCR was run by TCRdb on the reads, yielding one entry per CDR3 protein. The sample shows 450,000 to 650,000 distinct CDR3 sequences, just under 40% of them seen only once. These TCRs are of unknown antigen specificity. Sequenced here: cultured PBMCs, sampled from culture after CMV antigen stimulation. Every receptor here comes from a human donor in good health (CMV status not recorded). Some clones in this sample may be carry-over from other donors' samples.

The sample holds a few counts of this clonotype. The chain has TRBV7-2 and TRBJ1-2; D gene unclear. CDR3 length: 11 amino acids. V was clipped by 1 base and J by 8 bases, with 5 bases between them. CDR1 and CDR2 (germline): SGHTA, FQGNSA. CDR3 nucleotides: TGTGCCAGCAGCTTAGTGAGAGGCTACACCTTC. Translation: CASSLVRGYTF.

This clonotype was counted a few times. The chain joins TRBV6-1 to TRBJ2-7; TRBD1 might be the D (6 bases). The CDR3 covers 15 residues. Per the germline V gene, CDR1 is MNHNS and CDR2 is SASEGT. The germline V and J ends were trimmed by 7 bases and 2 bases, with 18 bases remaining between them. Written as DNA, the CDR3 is TGTGCCAGCACCCCCCGGGACACAATAACCTACGAGCAGTACTTC. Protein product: CASTPRDTITYEQYF.

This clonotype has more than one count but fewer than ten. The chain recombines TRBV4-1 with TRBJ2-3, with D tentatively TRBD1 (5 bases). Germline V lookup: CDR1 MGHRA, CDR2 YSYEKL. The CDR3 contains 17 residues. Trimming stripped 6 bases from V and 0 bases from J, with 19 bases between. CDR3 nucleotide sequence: TGCGCCAGCAGACAATTTTACAGGATTTCTAGCACAGATACGCAGTATTTT. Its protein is CASRQFYRISSTDTQYF.

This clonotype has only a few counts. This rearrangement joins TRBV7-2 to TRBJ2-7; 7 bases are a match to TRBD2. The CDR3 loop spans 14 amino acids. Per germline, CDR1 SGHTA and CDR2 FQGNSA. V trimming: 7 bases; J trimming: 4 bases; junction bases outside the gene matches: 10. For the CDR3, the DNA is TGTGCCAGCACCACGGCAGCGGGAAGGTACGAGCAGTACTTC. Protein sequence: CASTTAAGRYEQYF.

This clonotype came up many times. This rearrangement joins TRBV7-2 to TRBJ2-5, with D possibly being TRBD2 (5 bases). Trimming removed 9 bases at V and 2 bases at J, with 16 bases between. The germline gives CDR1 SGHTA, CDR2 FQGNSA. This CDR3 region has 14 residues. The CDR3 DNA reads TGTGCCAGTTCACGGGTCGGGGTTCAAGAGACCCAGTACTTC. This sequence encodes CASSRVGVQETQYF.

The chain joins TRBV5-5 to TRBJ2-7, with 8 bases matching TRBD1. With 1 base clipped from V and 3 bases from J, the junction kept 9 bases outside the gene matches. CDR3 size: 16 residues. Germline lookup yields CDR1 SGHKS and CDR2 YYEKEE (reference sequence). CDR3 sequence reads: CASSLRATGEIYEQYF. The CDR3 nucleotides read TGTGCCAGCAGCTTGCGAGCGACAGGGGAGATCTACGAGCAGTACTTC.

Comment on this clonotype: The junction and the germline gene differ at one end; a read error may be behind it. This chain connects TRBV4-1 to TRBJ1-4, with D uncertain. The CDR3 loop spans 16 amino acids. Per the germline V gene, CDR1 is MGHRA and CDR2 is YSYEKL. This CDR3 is CASSQGSGNQNEKLFF. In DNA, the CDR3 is TGTGCCAGCAGCCAAGGATCGGGGAACCAAAATGAAAAACTGTTTTTT.

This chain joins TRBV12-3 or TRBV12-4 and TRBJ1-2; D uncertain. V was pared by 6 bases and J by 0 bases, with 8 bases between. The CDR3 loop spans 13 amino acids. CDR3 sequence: CASSGIANYGYTF. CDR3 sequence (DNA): TGTGCCAGCAGCGGGATAGCTAACTATGGCTACACCTTC.

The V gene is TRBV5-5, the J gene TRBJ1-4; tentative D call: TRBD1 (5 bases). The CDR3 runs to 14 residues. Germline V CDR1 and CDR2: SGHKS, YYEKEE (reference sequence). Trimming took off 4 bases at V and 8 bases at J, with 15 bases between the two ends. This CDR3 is CASSGVREEEKLFF. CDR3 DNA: TGTGCCAGCAGCGGGGTCAGGGAGGAAGAAAAACTGTTTTTT.

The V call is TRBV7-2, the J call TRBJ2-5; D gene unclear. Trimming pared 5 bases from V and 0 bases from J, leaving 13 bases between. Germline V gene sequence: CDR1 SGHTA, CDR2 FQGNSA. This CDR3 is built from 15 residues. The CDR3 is CASSPSGHYQETQYF. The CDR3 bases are TGTGCCAGCAGCCCATCCGGGCACTACCAAGAGACCCAGTACTTC. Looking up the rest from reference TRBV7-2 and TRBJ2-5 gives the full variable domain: GAGVSQSPSNKVTEKGKDVELRCDPISGHTALYWYRQSLGQGLEFLIYFQGNSAPDKSGLPSDRFSAERTGGSVSTLTIQRTQQEDSAVYLCASSPSGHYQETQYFGPGTRLLVL.